One T cell receptor (beta chain) is described in this entry. What it binds is not known. It was cDNA, reverse transcribed from extracted RNA, that served as the sequencing template. Method: immunoSEQ multiplex PCR; TCRdb's copy keeps in-frame clones and lacks some. The repertoire holds about 200,000 clones, with less than 70% as singletons. Treatment of the sample: oral pan-JAK inhibitor, 5-10 mg twice daily. V shed 0 bases and J shed 4 bases, with 10 bases lying between them. This CDR3 region has 14 residues. The V gene's germline CDR1 is SGHRS and CDR2 YFSETQ. The sample belongs to a study of CD8+ T cells in alopecia areata. The wider study: At a dose of 5 to 10 mg twice daily, oral tofacitinib was given to treated patients.

Points from the study as a whole: Because of a solitary nonresponder, the connection of baseline CD8+ expansion to response stays uncertain. Scalp clonality and expanded CD8+ clones among the top 100 fell significantly with tofacitinib.

This clonotype was obtained from a human donor with alopecia areata. The V call is TRBV5-1, the J call TRBJ1-1, with D perhaps matching TRBD1 (6 bases). The sequencing here drew on CD4+ T cells sorted from blood, taken around week 49, from a patient treated with tofacitinib. The CDR3 DNA reads TGCGCCAGCAGCTTGGTACAGGGTGTCACTGAAGCTTTCTTT. Translated, it gives CASSLVQGVTEAFF. Filled out from reference TRBV5-1 and TRBJ1-1, the complete variable domain reads KAGVTQTPRYLIKTRGQQVTLSCSPISGHRSVSWYQQTPGQGLQFLFEYFSETQRNKGNFPGRFSGRQFSNSRSEMNVSTLELGDSALYLCASSLVQGVTEAFFGQGTRLTVV.